These T cell receptor beta chains were read from a single sample in a study of blood T cell repertoires in COVID-19. Measured with immunoSEQ multiplex PCR; TCRdb has only the in-frame clones, and not every one. Of over 200,000 clones listed, 80% to 90% are singletons. Sequencing was carried out using PBMCs or T cells enriched from blood (not recorded which). These TCRs come from a woman aged 30 to 39 who had been exposed to COVID-19. The CDR3 runs from the conserved cysteine through the conserved F or W. A D gene is named only where the DNA matches it firmly. Rows give clone size only sometimes, using once, few, many, or a class for an expanded clone.

J gene | clone size | V gene | D gene | CDR3 protein | CDR3 DNA
TRBJ2-3 | few | TRBV13 | TRBD2 | CASSDGLAGGRGTDTQYF | TGTGCCAGCAGCGACGGACTAGCGGGAGGGAGGGGCACAGATACGCAGTATTTT
TRBJ2-3 | once | TRBV5-5 | . | CASSLAPGGTDTQYF | TGTGCCAGCAGCTTGGCCCCAGGAGGGACAGATACGCAGTATTTT
TRBJ2-2 | . | TRBV6-5 | . | CASRARLIGGELFF | TGTGCCAGCAGGGCCAGGTTAATTGGCGGGGAGCTGTTTTTT
TRBJ1-2 | . | TRBV7-8 | . | CASSLSGEGYGYTF | TGTGCCAGCAGCTTATCAGGGGAAGGGTATGGCTACACCTTC
TRBJ2-3 | . | TRBV11-3 | TRBD1 | CASSARQGQDTQYF | TGTGCCAGCAGCGCCCGACAGGGGCAAGATACGCAGTATTTT
TRBJ2-4 | . | TRBV18 | . | CASSPGVLAKNIQYF | TGTGCCAGCTCACCAGGAGTACTAGCCAAAAACATTCAGTACTTC
TRBJ2-5 | . | TRBV4-1 | . | CASSQVREETQYF | TGCGCCAGCAGCCAAGTCAGGGAAGAGACCCAGTACTTC
TRBJ2-7 | . | TRBV15 | . | CATSSVRTSVSDEQYF | TGTGCCACCAGCAGTGTTAGGACTTCGGTCTCCGACGAGCAGTACTTC
TRBJ2-5 | . | TRBV3-1/TRBV3-2 | TRBD2 | CASSQWPGGKETQYF | TGTGCCAGCAGCCAATGGCCGGGGGGGAAAGAGACCCAGTACTTC
TRBJ2-1 | . | TRBV14 | TRBD1 | CASSQGQGYYNEQFF | TGTGCCAGCAGCCAAGGACAGGGTTACTACAATGAGCAGTTCTTC
TRBJ2-2 | once | TRBV9 | . | CASSVEDRKTGELFF | TGTGCCAGCAGCGTAGAGGACAGAAAGACCGGGGAGCTGTTTTTT
TRBJ1-4 | . | TRBV5-5 | TRBD1 | CASSLDRGNEKLFF | TGTGCCAGCAGCTTGGACAGGGGTAATGAAAAACTGTTTTTT
TRBJ2-2 | . | TRBV19 | . | CASRKGEGTGELFF | TGTGCCAGTAGAAAAGGCGAGGGAACCGGGGAGCTGTTTTTT
TRBJ2-2 | . | TRBV7-2 | TRBD2 | CASSFNPLAGADGELFF | TGTGCCAGCAGCTTCAACCCCCTGGCGGGAGCGGACGGGGAGCTGTTTTTT
TRBJ2-7 | once | TRBV5-1 | TRBD2 | CASSLAGLAEYEQYF | TGCGCCAGCAGCTTGGCCGGACTAGCGGAATACGAGCAGTACTTC
TRBJ1-2 | once | TRBV5-4 | TRBD1 | CASSRTSGQGNYGYTF | TGTGCCAGCAGCCGAACATCCGGACAGGGAAACTATGGCTACACCTTC
TRBJ2-7 | . | TRBV19 | TRBD1 | CASSTGTGFAYEQYF | TGTGCCAGTAGTACCGGGACAGGATTCGCCTACGAGCAGTACTTC